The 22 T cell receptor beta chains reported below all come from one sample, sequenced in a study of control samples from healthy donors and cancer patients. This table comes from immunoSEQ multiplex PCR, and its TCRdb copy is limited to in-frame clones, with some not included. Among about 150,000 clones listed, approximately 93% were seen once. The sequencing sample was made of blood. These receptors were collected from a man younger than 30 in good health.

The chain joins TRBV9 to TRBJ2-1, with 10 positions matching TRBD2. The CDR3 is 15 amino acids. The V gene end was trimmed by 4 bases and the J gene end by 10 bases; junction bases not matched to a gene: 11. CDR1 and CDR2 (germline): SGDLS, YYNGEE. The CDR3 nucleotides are TGTGCCAGCAGCCCCTATAGCGGGAGGCCGGGGGAGCAGTTCTTC. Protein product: CASSPYSGRPGEQFF.

Here the CDR3 reads CASSLQWGDYGYTF. CDR3 in DNA: TGTGCCAGCAGCTTACAGTGGGGAGACTATGGCTACACCTTC. The V and J genes are TRBV11-2 and TRBJ1-2; D is unresolved. Germline V CDR1 and CDR2: SGHAT, FQNNGV. This CDR3 has 14 amino acids. Between the trimmed V and J ends, which lost 2 bases and 3 bases, there was a span of 10 bases. Filled out from reference TRBV11-2 and TRBJ1-2, the complete variable domain reads EAGVAQSPRYKIIEKRQSVAFWCNPISGHATLYWYQQILGQGPKLLIQFQNNGVVDDSQLPKDRFSAERLKGVDSTLKIQPAKLEDSAVYLCASSLQWGDYGYTFGSGTRLTVV.

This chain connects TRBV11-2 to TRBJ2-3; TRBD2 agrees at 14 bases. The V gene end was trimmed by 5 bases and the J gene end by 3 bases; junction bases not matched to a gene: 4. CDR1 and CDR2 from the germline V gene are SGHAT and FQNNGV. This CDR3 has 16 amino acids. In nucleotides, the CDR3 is TGTGCCAGCAGCCTAGGGACTAGCGGGAGTACAGATACGCAGTATTTT. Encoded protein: CASSLGTSGSTDTQYF.

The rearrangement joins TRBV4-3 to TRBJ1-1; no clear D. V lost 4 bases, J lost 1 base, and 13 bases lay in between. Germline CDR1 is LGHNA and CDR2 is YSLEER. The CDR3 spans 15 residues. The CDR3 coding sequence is TGCGCCAGCAGCCTCGACGCCTGGCAGAACACTGAAGCTTTCTTT. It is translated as CASSLDAWQNTEAFF.

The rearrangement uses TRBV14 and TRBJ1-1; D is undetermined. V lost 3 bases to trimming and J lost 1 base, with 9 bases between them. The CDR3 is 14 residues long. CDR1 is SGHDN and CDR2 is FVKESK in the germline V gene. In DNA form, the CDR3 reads TGTGCCAGCAGCCAGGCCGGGAGGAACACTGAAGCTTTCTTT. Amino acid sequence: CASSQAGRNTEAFF.

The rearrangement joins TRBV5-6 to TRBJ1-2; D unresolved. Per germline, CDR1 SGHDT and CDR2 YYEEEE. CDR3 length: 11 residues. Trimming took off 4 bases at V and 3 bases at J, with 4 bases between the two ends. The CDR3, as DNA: TGTGCCAGCAGCCGTTACTATGGCTACACCTTC. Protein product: CASSRYYGYTF.

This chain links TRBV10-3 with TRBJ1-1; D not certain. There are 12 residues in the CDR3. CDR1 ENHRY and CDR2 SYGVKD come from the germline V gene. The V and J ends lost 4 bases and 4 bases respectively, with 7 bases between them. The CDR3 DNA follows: TGTGCCATCAGTGCACATGCCACTGAAGCTTTCTTT. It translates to CAISAHATEAFF.

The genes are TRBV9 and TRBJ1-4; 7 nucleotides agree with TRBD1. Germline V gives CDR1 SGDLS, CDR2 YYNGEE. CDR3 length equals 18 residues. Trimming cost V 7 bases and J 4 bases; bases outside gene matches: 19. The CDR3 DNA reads TGTGCCAGCTCGCTAGGGGATTTGACAGGGACATATAATGAAAAACTGTTTTTT. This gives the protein CASSLGDLTGTYNEKLFF.

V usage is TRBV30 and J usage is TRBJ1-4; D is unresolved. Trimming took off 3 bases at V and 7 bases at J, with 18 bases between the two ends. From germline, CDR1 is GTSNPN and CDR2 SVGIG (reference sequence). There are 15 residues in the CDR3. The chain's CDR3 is CAWRVPRVVVEKLFF. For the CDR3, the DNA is TGTGCCTGGAGGGTTCCCCGGGTTGTCGTTGAAAAACTGTTTTTT.

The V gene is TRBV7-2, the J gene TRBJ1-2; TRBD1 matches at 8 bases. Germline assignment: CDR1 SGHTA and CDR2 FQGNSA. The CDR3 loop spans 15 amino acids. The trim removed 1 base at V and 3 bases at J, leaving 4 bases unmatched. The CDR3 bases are TGTGCCAGCAGCTTAGGGCAGGGGGCGTACTATGGCTACACCTTC. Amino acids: CASSLGQGAYYGYTF.

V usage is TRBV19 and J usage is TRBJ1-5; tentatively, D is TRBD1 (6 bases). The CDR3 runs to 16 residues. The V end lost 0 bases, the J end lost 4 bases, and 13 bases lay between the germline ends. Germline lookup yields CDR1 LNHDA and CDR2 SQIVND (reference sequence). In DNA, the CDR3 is TGTGCCAGTAGTATAGAACCAGGGGCAGAAAATCAGCCCCAGCATTTT. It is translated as CASSIEPGAENQPQHF.

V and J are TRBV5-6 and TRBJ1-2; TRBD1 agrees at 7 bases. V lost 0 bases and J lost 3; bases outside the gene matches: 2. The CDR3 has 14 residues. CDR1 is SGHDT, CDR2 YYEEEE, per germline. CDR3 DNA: TGTGCCAGCAGCTTGGTCGGGACAGACTATGGCTACACCTTC. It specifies CASSLVGTDYGYTF.

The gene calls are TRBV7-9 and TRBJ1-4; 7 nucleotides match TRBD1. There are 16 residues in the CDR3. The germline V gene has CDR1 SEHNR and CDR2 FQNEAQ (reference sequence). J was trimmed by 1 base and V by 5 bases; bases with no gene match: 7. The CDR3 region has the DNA TGTGCCAGCAGCACACACAGGGGCGGAACTAATGAAAAACTGTTTTTT. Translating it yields CASSTHRGGTNEKLFF. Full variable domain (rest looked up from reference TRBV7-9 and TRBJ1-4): DTGVSQNPRHKITKRGQNVTFRCDPISEHNRLYWYRQTLGQGPEFLTYFQNEAQLEKSRLLSDRFSAERPKGSFSTLEIQRTEQGDSAMYLCASSTHRGGTNEKLFFGSGTQLSVL.

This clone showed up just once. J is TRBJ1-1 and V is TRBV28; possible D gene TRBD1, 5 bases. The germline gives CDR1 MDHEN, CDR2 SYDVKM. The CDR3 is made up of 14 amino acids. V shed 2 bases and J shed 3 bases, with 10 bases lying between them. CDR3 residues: CASSLGGGYTEAFF. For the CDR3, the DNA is TGTGCCAGCAGTTTAGGGGGAGGGTACACTGAAGCTTTCTTT.

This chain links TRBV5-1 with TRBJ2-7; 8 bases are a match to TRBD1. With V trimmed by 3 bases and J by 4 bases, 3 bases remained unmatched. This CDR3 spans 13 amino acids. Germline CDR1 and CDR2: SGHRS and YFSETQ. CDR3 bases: TGCGCCAGCAGCTCCGGGACAGGTTACGAGCAGTACTTC. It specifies CASSSGTGYEQYF.

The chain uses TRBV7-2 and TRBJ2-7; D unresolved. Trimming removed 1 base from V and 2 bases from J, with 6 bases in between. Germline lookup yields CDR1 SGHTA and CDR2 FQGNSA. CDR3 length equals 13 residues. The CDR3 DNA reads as TGTGCCAGCAGCTTAGGGTCCACCTACGAGCAGTACTTC. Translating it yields CASSLGSTYEQYF.

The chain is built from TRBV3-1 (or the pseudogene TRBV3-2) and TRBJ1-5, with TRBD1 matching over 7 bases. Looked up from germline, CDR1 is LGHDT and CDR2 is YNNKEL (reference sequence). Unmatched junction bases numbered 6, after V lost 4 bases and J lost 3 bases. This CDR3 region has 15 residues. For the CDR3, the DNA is TGTGCCAGCAGCCCCACCGGGACAGACAATCAGCCCCAGCATTTT. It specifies CASSPTGTDNQPQHF.

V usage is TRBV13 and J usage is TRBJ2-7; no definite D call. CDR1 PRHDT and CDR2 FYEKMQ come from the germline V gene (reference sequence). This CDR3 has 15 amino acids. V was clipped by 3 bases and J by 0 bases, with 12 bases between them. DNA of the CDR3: TGTGCCAGCAGCTTGAACAGCTTGAGCTCCTACGAGCAGTACTTC. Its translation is CASSLNSLSSYEQYF.

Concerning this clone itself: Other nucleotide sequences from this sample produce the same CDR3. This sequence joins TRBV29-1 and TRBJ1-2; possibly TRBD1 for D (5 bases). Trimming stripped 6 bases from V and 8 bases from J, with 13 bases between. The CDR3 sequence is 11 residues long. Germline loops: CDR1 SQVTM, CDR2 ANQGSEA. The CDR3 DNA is TGCAGCGTCGACCCAGGGTACGGCTACACCTTC. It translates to CSVDPGYGYTF.

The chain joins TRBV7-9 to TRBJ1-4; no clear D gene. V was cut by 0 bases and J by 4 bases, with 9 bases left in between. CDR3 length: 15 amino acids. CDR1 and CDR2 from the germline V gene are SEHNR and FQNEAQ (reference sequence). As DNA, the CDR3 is TGTGCCAGCAGCTTAGCGGCGGGAGTTAATGAAAAACTGTTTTTT. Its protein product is CASSLAAGVNEKLFF.

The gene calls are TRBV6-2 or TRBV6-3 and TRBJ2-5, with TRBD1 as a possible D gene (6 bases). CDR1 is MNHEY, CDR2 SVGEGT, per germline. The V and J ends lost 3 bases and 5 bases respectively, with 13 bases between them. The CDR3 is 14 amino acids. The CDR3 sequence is CASSYLIRGETQYF. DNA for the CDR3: TGTGCCAGCAGTTATCTTATTAGGGGGGAGACCCAGTACTTC.

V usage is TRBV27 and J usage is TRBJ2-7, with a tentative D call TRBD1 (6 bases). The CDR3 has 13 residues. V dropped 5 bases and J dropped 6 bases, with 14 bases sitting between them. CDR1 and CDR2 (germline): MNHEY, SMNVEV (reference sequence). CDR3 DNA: TGTGCCAGCAGTGAAACAGGGAGAGCCGAGCAGTACTTC. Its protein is CASSETGRAEQYF.